This T cell receptor beta chain was recovered during a study of PD-1 and CTLA-4 blockade in melanoma. The assay was immunoSEQ multiplex PCR, and TCRdb's table has in-frame clones only and misses some. Here the sample spans 25,000 to 30,000 clones, 85% to 90% being singletons. V lost 3 bases and J 2 bases, leaving 11 bases between the germline ends. CDR1 MNHEY and CDR2 SMNVEV come from the germline V gene (reference sequence). The CDR3 is 15 residues long. The chain joins TRBV27 to TRBJ2-1, with D maybe TRBD1 (6 bases). The specimen comprised CD8+ T cells from peripheral blood, sampled before anti-PD-1 treatment. The receptor was isolated from a human donor with melanoma. The CDR3 region is CASSFRDKTYNEQFF. In DNA, the CDR3 is TGTGCCAGCAGTTTTAGGGACAAGACCTACAATGAGCAGTTCTTC.